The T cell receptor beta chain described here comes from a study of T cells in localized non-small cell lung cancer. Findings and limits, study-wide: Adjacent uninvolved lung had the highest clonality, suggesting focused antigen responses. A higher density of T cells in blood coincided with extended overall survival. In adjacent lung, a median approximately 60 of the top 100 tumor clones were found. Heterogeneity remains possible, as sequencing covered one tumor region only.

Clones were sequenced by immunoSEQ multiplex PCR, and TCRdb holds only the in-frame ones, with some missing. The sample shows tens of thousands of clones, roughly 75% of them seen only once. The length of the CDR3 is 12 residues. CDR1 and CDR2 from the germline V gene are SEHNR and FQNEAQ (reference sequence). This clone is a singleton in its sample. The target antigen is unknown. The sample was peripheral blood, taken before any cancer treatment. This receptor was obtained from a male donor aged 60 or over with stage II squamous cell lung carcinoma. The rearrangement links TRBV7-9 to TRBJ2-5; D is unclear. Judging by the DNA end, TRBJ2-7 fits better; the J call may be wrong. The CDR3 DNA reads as TGTGCCAGCAGCTTAGGGGGTGGCGAGCAGTACTTC. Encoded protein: CASSLGGGEQYF.